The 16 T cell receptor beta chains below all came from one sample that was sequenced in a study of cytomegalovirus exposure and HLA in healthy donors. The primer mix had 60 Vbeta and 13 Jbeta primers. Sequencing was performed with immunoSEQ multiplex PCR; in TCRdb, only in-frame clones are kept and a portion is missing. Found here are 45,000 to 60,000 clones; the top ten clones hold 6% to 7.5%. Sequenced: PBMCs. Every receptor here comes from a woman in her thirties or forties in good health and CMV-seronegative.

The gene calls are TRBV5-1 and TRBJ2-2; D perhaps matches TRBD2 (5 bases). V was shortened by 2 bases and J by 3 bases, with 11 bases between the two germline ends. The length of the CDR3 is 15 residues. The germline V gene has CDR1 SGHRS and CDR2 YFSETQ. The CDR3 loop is CASSFVGVDTGELFF. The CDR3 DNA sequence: TGCGCCAGCAGCTTCGTGGGAGTTGACACCGGGGAGCTGTTTTTT.

The CDR3 loop reads CASSRQGYTEAFF. As DNA, the CDR3 is TGTGCCAGCAGTCGACAGGGTTACACTGAAGCTTTCTTT. The chain recombines TRBV7-6 with TRBJ1-1, with 7 bases lining up with TRBD1. This CDR3 comprises 13 residues. Germline CDR1 is SGHVS and CDR2 is FNYEAQ. Trimming took 6 bases from V and 3 from J; bases not matched to a gene: 4.

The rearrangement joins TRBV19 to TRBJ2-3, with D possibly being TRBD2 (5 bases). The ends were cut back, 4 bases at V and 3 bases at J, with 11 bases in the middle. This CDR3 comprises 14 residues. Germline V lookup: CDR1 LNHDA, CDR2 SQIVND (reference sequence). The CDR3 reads CASSSGSETDTQYF. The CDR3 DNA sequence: TGTGCCAGTAGTAGTGGGAGTGAGACAGATACGCAGTATTTT.

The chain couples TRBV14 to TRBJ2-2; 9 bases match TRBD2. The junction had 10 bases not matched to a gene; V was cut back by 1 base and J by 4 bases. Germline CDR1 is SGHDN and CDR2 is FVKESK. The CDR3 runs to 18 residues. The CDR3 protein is CASSQGPSGAPGTGELFF. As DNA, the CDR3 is TGTGCCAGCAGCCAAGGCCCTAGCGGGGCCCCCGGCACCGGGGAGCTGTTTTTT.

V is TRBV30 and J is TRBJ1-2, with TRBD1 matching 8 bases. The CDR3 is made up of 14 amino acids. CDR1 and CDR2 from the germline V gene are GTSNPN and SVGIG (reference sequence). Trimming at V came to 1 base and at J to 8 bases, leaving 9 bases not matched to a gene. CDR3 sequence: CAWSATTGASGYTF. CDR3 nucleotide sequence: TGTGCCTGGAGTGCCACGACAGGGGCGAGCGGCTACACCTTC.

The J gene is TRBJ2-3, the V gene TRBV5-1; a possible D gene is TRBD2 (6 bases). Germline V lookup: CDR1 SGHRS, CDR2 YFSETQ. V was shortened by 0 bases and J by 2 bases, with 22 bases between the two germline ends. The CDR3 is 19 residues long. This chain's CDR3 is CASSLERGSRTFNTDTQYF. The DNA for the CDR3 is TGCGCCAGCAGCTTGGAACGGGGGAGCCGTACTTTTAACACAGATACGCAGTATTTT.

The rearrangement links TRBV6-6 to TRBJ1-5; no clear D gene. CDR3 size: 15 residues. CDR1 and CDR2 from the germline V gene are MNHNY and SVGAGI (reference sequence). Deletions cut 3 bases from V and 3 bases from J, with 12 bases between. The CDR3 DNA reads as TGTGCCAGCAGTTATGATAGCTCTTTCAATCAGCCCCAGCATTTT. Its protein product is CASSYDSSFNQPQHF.

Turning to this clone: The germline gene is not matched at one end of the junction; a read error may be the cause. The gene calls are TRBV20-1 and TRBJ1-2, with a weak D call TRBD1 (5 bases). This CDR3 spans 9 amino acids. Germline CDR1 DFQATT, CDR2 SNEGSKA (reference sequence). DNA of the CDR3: TGCAGTTATCTTCAGGGCCGGTCCTTC. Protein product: CSYLQGRSF.

The CDR3 DNA follows: TGTGCCTGGGACAGGAACAGGGGGCACACTGAAGCTTTCTTT. It yields the protein CAWDRNRGHTEAFF. The chain is built from TRBV30 and TRBJ1-1; 9 nucleotides agree with TRBD1. Germline V gene sequence: CDR1 GTSNPN, CDR2 SVGIG (reference sequence). This CDR3 has 14 residues. The V gene end was trimmed by 5 bases and the J gene end by 3 bases; junction bases not matched to a gene: 7.

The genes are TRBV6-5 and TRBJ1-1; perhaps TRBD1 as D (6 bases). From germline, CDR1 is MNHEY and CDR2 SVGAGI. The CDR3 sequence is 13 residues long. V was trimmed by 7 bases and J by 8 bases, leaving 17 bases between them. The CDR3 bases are TGTGCCAGCAAAAGGGGCAGGGGTTCGGAAGCTTTCTTT. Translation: CASKRGRGSEAFF.

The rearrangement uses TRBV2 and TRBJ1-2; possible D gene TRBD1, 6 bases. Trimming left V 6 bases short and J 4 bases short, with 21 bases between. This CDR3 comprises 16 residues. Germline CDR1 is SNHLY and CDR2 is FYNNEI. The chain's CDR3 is CASSDLGHPYGYGYTF. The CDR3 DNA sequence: TGTGCCAGCAGCGACCTGGGACACCCGTACGGCTATGGCTACACCTTC. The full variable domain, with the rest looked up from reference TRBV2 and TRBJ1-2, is EPEVTQTPSHQVTQMGQEVILRCVPISNHLYFYWYRQILGQKVEFLVSFYNNEISEKSEIFDDQFSVERPDGSNFTLKIRSTKLEDSAMYFCASSDLGHPYGYGYTFGSGTRLTVV.

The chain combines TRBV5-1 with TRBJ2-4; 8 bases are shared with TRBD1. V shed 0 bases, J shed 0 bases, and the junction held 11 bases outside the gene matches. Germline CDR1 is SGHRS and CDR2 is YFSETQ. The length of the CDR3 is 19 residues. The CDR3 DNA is TGCGCCAGCAGCTTGGGGGCCGGACAGGGTAACCTAGCCAAAAACATTCAGTACTTC. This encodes CASSLGAGQGNLAKNIQYF. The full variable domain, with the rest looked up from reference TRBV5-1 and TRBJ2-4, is KAGVTQTPRYLIKTRGQQVTLSCSPISGHRSVSWYQQTPGQGLQFLFEYFSETQRNKGNFPGRFSGRQFSNSRSEMNVSTLELGDSALYLCASSLGAGQGNLAKNIQYFGAGTRLSVL.

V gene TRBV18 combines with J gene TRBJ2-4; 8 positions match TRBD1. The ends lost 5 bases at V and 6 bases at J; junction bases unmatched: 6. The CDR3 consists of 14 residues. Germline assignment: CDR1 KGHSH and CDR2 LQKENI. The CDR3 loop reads CASSTEQGGNIQYF. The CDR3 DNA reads TGTGCCAGCTCAACAGAACAGGGGGGAAACATTCAGTACTTC.

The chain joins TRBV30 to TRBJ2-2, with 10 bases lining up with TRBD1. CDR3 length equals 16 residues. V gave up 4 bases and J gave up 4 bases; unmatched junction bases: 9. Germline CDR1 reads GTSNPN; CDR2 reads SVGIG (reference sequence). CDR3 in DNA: TGTGCCTGGATGGCCCGGGACAGGGGAATCACCGGGGAGCTGTTTTTT. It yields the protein CAWMARDRGITGELFF.

CDR3 in amino acids: CASRGLRAGGYGYTF. The CDR3 bases are TGTGCCAGTAGGGGACTTCGGGCAGGGGGTTATGGCTACACCTTC. The rearrangement links TRBV19 to TRBJ1-2, with 7 bases lining up with TRBD1. Losses at the gene ends were 6 bases for V and 5 bases for J; bases not matched to a gene: 12. Germline loops: CDR1 LNHDA, CDR2 SQIVND (reference sequence). This CDR3 has 15 amino acids.

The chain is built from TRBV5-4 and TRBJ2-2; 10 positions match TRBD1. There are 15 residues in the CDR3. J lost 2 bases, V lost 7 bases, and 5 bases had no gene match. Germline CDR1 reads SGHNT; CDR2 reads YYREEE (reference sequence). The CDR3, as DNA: TGTGCCAGCTCGACAGGGGGCTTTAACACCGGGGAGCTGTTTTTT. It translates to CASSTGGFNTGELFF.